The TCR beta chain described here comes from a study of patients and donors after allogeneic stem cell transplantation. The CDR3 consists of 11 residues. Germline CDR1 reads LGHDT; CDR2 reads YNNKEL (reference sequence). V was pared by 5 bases and J by 9 bases, with 11 bases between. In this sample, this clonotype turned up a few times. TCRdb used MiXCR to reprocess the RT-PCR reads, holding one entry per CDR3 protein. The sample yields fewer than 500,000 distinct CDR3 sequences, roughly 16% seen once. The chain combines TRBV3-1 with TRBJ2-7, with a possible D match to TRBD1 (5 bases). This TCR was recovered from a human donor who was either an allogeneic HSCT recipient or a stem cell or donor lymphocyte infusion donor (not recorded which). It is not recorded whose cells these are; they may come from a transplant donor. The sequenced sample consisted of blood, either unsorted or a sorted T cell fraction (not recorded which). CDR3 bases: TGTGCCAGCAGCGCCCCCACAGGGCAGTACTTC. Residues: CASSAPTGQYF.